A selection of T cell receptor beta chains follows, all from one sample in a study of blood T cell repertoires in COVID-19. Profiled with immunoSEQ multiplex PCR; TCRdb holds only in-frame clones, not every one. The sample lists about 130,000 clones; around four fifths were seen once. The sample consisted of PBMCs or T cells enriched from blood (not recorded which). The receptors were gathered from a man aged 25 to 40 who had recovered from COVID-19. CDR3s include the opening cysteine and the closing phenylalanine or tryptophan. D genes are given only for firm matches. The size entry is marked missing in some rows and otherwise reads once, few, many or a size class.

TRBV5-1	once	TRBD1	TRBJ2-5	TGCGCCAGCAGCTTGGCCGGGACAGCGGAAGAGACCCAGTACTTC	CASSLAGTAEETQYF
TRBV18	-	TRBD1	TRBJ1-1	TGTGCCAGCTCACAACAGGGGGCGGGTGGCTCTGAAGCTTTCTTT	CASSQQGAGGSEAFF
TRBV14	-	TRBD1	TRBJ2-7	TGTGCCAGCAGCCAAGACTTATCCACCACAGGGGTTCCCTACGAGCAGTACTTC	CASSQDLSTTGVPYEQYF
TRBV7-8	-	-	TRBJ2-4	TGTGCCAGCAGCGCCGGGGGACTAGCCAAAAACATTCAGTACTTC	CASSAGGLAKNIQYF
TRBV9	-	-	TRBJ1-2	TGTGCCAGCAGCGTAGACCAGAACTATGGCTACACCTTC	CASSVDQNYGYTF
TRBV5-1	once	TRBD2	TRBJ2-3	TGCGCCAGCAGCTTAGGGAGGGGCGGCACAGATACGCAGTATTTT	CASSLGRGGTDTQYF
TRBV7-9	-	TRBD2	TRBJ2-1	TGTGCCAGCAGCTTTCCACTAGCGGGAGGTGTCAATGAGCAGTTCTTC	CASSFPLAGGVNEQFF
TRBV18	-	-	TRBJ1-2	TGTGCCAGCTCACCCCCTGAGGAGAACTATGGCTACACCTTC	CASSPPEENYGYTF
TRBV27	-	-	TRBJ1-2	TGTGCCAGCAGTTTAACCGCCGTCTCGGTGAACTATGGCTACACCTTC	CASSLTAVSVNYGYTF
TRBV19	-	TRBD1	TRBJ2-6	TGTGCCAGTAGTCACACCACAGGGGGCGCTGGGTCTGGGGCCAACGTCCTGACTTTC	CASSHTTGGAGSGANVLTF
TRBV9	-	TRBD1	TRBJ2-6	TGTGCCAGCAGCGTAGACAGACAGGGGATGTCTGGGGCCAACGTCCTGACTTTC	CASSVDRQGMSGANVLTF
TRBV7-9	few	TRBD2	TRBJ2-2	TGTGCCAGCAGCCCGAGACTAGCGGGGAATACCGCGAACACCGGGGAGCTGTTTTTT	CASSPRLAGNTANTGELFF
TRBV30	-	-	TRBJ1-1	TGTGCCTGGAGTGAGCTCAGGGAGAACACTGAAGCTTTCTTT	CAWSELRENTEAFF
TRBV12-3/TRBV12-4	-	-	TRBJ1-1	TGTGCCAGCAGCCTTTTGAACACTGAAGCTTTCTTT	CASSLLNTEAFF
TRBV18	-	-	TRBJ2-7	TGTGCCAGCTCACCACCGGAACGGGGTTACGAGCAGTACTTC	CASSPPERGYEQYF
TRBV7-8	-	TRBD1	TRBJ1-6	TGTGCCAGCAGCACGGGACAGCTTCCACCCCTCCACTTT	CASSTGQLPPLHF
TRBV10-3	-	-	TRBJ1-6	TGTGCCATCAGGGCAGGGGCGTCAGATCGGGCCCTCCACTTT	CAIRAGASDRALHF
TRBV7-7	-	TRBD2	TRBJ2-2	TGTGCCAGCAGCCCTTCTAGCGGGGGCTTCACCGGGGAGCTGTTTTTT	CASSPSSGGFTGELFF
TRBV25-1	-	-	TRBJ2-3	TGTGCCAGCACTCACCAGGGACTCACAGATACGCAGTATTTT	CASTHQGLTDTQYF
TRBV5-5	-	-	TRBJ1-3	TGTGCCAGCAGCTTGGGACAGGGAAACACCATATATTTT	CASSLGQGNTIYF
TRBV30	-	-	TRBJ1-6	TGTGCCTGGAGTGGCAAGGGAGCGACTAATTCACCCCTCCACTTT	CAWSGKGATNSPLHF
TRBV30	-	TRBD1	TRBJ1-2	TGTGCCTGGGACCCGACCGGGACAGGGCTTGGCTACACCTTC	CAWDPTGTGLGYTF
TRBV19	once	-	TRBJ2-5	TGTGCCAGTAGTATAAGCCAGGGGAAAAAAGAGACCCAGTACTTC	CASSISQGKKETQYF
TRBV7-9	-	TRBD1	TRBJ2-1	TGTGCCAGCAGCTCAAGACAGGGATTCAATGAGCAGTTCTTC	CASSSRQGFNEQFF
TRBV6-5	-	-	TRBJ2-2	TGTGCCAGCAGGTTCGGGGCGAACACCGGGGAGCTGTTTTTT	CASRFGANTGELFF
TRBV9	-	TRBD1	TRBJ1-4	TGTGCCAGCAGCGTAGGGGCACAGGGGAGGGAAAAACTGTTTTTT	CASSVGAQGREKLFF
TRBV9	-	-	TRBJ1-3	TGTGCCAGCAGCGTAGAGAGAGGATCTGGAAACACCATATATTTT	CASSVERGSGNTIYF
TRBV19	few	-	TRBJ1-2	TGTGCCAGTAGTCCTCGGGGAGGCTATGGCTACACCTTC	CASSPRGGYGYTF
TRBV6-4	-	-	TRBJ1-2	TGTGCCAGCAGTCCCAACACCGATAACTATGGCTACACCTTC	CASSPNTDNYGYTF
TRBV27	-	TRBD1	TRBJ2-7	TGTGCCAGCAGCCCCCTTGACAGGGCCTCCTACGAGCAGTACTTC	CASSPLDRASYEQYF
TRBV4-1	-	-	TRBJ1-3	TGCGCCAGCAGCCCCGGGGTCGGAGGAAACACCATATATTTT	CASSPGVGGNTIYF
TRBV28	-	-	TRBJ1-2	TGTGCCAGCAGTTTTGACCCAGGGTCGGACGACTATGGCTACACCTTC	CASSFDPGSDDYGYTF
TRBV5-1	-	-	TRBJ1-1	TGCGCCAGCAGTTACAGTGTAAACACTGAAGCTTTCTTT	CASSYSVNTEAFF
TRBV6-5	once	-	TRBJ1-2	TGTGCCATACTTTCCGCCTATGGCTACACCTTC	CAILSAYGYTF
TRBV3-1/TRBV3-2	-	TRBD2	TRBJ2-3	TGTGCCAGCAGCCAAGGGGAACTAGCGGGGCGGTTGGATACGCAGTATTTT	CASSQGELAGRLDTQYF
TRBV19	-	TRBD2	TRBJ2-4	TGTGCCAGTAGTGTGGGACTAGCGGGGGGGCTGTTAGCCAAAAACATTCAGTACTTC	CASSVGLAGGLLAKNIQYF
TRBV9	once	-	TRBJ2-1	TGTGCCAGCAGCGTACGGTCCTACAATGAGCAGTTCTTC	CASSVRSYNEQFF
TRBV9	-	-	TRBJ1-1	TGTGCCAGCAGCGTAGATGGGCAGGGGAACACTGAAGCTTTCTTT	CASSVDGQGNTEAFF
TRBV5-1	-	-	TRBJ1-2	TGCGCCAGCAGTACAGCAGGGAGGTCCGATGGCTACACCTTC	CASSTAGRSDGYTF
TRBV30	-	TRBD1	TRBJ2-7	TGTGCCTGGAGTGTAGGGACAGCTTACGAGCAGTACTTC	CAWSVGTAYEQYF
TRBV9	-	TRBD1	TRBJ2-1	TGTGCCAGCAGCGTAGAGTTGGGGGACAGGAGAAACAATGAGCAGTTCTTC	CASSVELGDRRNNEQFF
TRBV25-1	-	-	TRBJ1-4	TGTGCCAGCAGTGAAGTGGGGAGCGGACAGAATGAAAAACTGTTTTTT	CASSEVGSGQNEKLFF
TRBV2	-	TRBD1	TRBJ2-5	TGTGCCAGCAGTTCCACCGGGACAGGGGGCGCGGAGACCCAGTACTTC	CASSSTGTGGAETQYF
TRBV5-6	-	-	TRBJ2-2	TGTGCCAGCAGCTCGACCAGGGGTACCGGGGAGCTGTTTTTT	CASSSTRGTGELFF
TRBV29-1	few	-	TRBJ1-2	TGCAGCGGAGGATCCCGAAACTATGGCTACACCTTC	CSGGSRNYGYTF
TRBV2	-	-	TRBJ1-1	TGTGCCAGCAGTGAAGCGCTTCTTGGCGGGAACACTGAAGCTTTCTTT	CASSEALLGGNTEAFF
TRBV6-1	-	-	TRBJ2-5	TGTGCCAGCAGTGAATCGACAGGGAGGGAGACCCAGTACTTC	CASSESTGRETQYF
TRBV27	once	-	TRBJ1-5	TGTGCCAGCAGTTTATCAGAGGTTCAGCCCCAGCATTTT	CASSLSEVQPQHF
TRBV10-2	-	TRBD2	TRBJ2-7	TGCGCCAGCAGTGAGTCTCTAGCGGGAACTTACGAGCAGTACTTC	CASSESLAGTYEQYF
TRBV5-1	-	-	TRBJ1-1	TGCGCCAGCAGCTCCGGACAGATCGAAGGCACTGAAGCTTTCTTT	CASSSGQIEGTEAFF
TRBV27	-	-	TRBJ1-2	TGTGCCAGCAGTTTTGAAGGGAGCTATGGCTACACCTTC	CASSFEGSYGYTF
TRBV4-2	few	TRBD2	TRBJ2-1	TGTGCCAGCAGCCAGATCGGGGGGGTTAAGTACAATGAGCAGTTCTTC	CASSQIGGVKYNEQFF
TRBV19	-	TRBD2	TRBJ2-1	TGTGCCAGTAGTTTAGCGGGAGGGCCCACTGAGCAGTTCTTC	CASSLAGGPTEQFF
TRBV27	-	-	TRBJ2-6	TGTGCCAGCAGCCGGGCTGGGGCCAACGTCCTGACTTTC	CASSRAGANVLTF